These 17 T cell receptor beta chains were sequenced from one sample in a study of OX40 agonist ivuxolimab in advanced cancers. Data came from immunoSEQ multiplex PCR; TCRdb stores just in-frame clones and leaves some out. This table holds tens of thousands of clones, approximately 75% found once. The material was CD4+ or CD8+ T cells sorted from blood, obtained in a trial of the OX40 agonist ivuxolimab. The receptor source for this set is an adult with an advanced solid tumor such as melanoma, head and neck, liver or kidney cancer.

This sequence joins TRBV11-2 and TRBJ2-1; 9 bases map to TRBD2. The CDR3 length is 15 residues. V was pared by 5 bases and J by 7 bases, with 9 bases of the junction left unmatched. CDR1 is SGHAT and CDR2 is FQNNGV in the germline V gene. Here the CDR3 reads CASSVSGGGVNEQFF. In DNA, the CDR3 is TGTGCCAGCAGCGTTAGCGGGGGAGGCGTGAATGAGCAGTTCTTC.

The chain links TRBV7-3 to TRBJ2-2; no clear D gene. V was shortened by 2 bases and J by 0 bases, with 7 bases between the two germline ends. The CDR3 is made up of 15 amino acids. Germline V gives CDR1 SGHTA, CDR2 FQGTGA. As DNA, the CDR3 is TGTGCCAGCAGCTTAGTCGCAGCGAACACCGGGGAGCTGTTTTTT. This encodes CASSLVAANTGELFF.

The chain combines TRBV19 with TRBJ1-2; D uncertain. The V gene's germline CDR1 is LNHDA and CDR2 SQIVND (reference sequence). This CDR3 comprises 16 residues. V lost 5 bases and J 1 base, leaving 17 bases between the germline ends. The CDR3 sequence is CASSPQTISNNYGYTF. The CDR3 DNA sequence: TGTGCCAGTAGTCCTCAGACGATCTCTAATAACTATGGCTACACCTTC.

For this clone: The germline gene is not matched at one end of the junction; a read error may be the cause. The V and J genes are TRBV7-2 and TRBJ2-7; TRBD2 matches 13 bases. The germline V gene encodes CDR1 SGHTA and CDR2 FQGNSA. This CDR3 region has 16 residues. The CDR3 loop is CASSIAGTSGDNEQYF. CDR3 in DNA: TGTGCCAGCAGCATAGCCGGGACTAGCGGGGACAACGAGCAGTACTTC.

The CDR3 DNA sequence: TGTGCCAGCAGTCTGGACAGTTATTCACCCCTCCACTTT. This translates into CASSLDSYSPLHF. The chain combines TRBV5-4 with TRBJ1-6; weak D call: TRBD1 (6 bases). Trimming took off 5 bases at V and 8 bases at J, with 11 bases between the two ends. This CDR3 spans 13 amino acids. Germline lookup yields CDR1 SGHNT and CDR2 YYREEE (reference sequence).

The chain employs TRBV4-1 and TRBJ2-4, with D uncertain. CDR1 and CDR2 (germline): MGHRA, YSYEKL. This CDR3 has 18 residues. Trimming took 1 base from V and 1 from J, leaving 17 bases between them. The CDR3 DNA reads TGCGCCAGCAGCCAAGGGAACTCCCTAGGGCCCGCCAAAAACATTCAGTACTTC. Translating gives CASSQGNSLGPAKNIQYF.

The V call is TRBV6-4, the J call TRBJ2-1, with TRBD1 matching over 10 bases. The germline V gene encodes CDR1 MRHNA and CDR2 SNTAGT. V gave up 6 bases and J gave up 4 bases; unmatched junction bases: 12. The CDR3 totals 17 residues. The CDR3 bases are TGTGCCAGCAGCTACGAGGGGACAGGGGCGAAGTACAATGAGCAGTTCTTC. Encoded protein: CASSYEGTGAKYNEQFF.

This clone was recorded a few times. The identical CDR3 is also encoded by other nucleotide sequences in the sample. The rearrangement uses TRBV5-1 and TRBJ2-7; TRBD1 aligns across 9 bases. The CDR3 has 15 amino acids. In germline, CDR1 is SGHRS, CDR2 YFSETQ. Trimming took 0 bases from V and 7 from J; bases not matched to a gene: 8. This CDR3 is CASSLVRTGVGEQYF. Written as DNA, the CDR3 is TGCGCCAGCAGCTTGGTTCGGACAGGGGTGGGGGAGCAGTACTTC. The full variable domain, rest sourced from reference TRBV5-1 and TRBJ2-7, is KAGVTQTPRYLIKTRGQQVTLSCSPISGHRSVSWYQQTPGQGLQFLFEYFSETQRNKGNFPGRFSGRQFSNSRSEMNVSTLELGDSALYLCASSLVRTGVGEQYFGPGTRLTVT.

The J gene is TRBJ2-7, the V gene TRBV27; D not certain. This CDR3 has 12 residues. CDR1 and CDR2 (germline): MNHEY, SMNVEV (reference sequence). V lost 3 bases and J lost 7, with 10 bases in between. The CDR3 reads CASSFLRGEQYF. The CDR3, as DNA: TGTGCCAGCAGTTTTCTGAGAGGAGAGCAGTACTTC.

The chain combines TRBV6-5 with TRBJ2-3, with 11 bases lining up with TRBD2. V was clipped by 9 bases and J by 2 bases; unmatched bases: 7. The CDR3 has 15 residues. Germline assignment: CDR1 MNHEY and CDR2 SVGAGI. Here the CDR3 reads CASKTSGATTDTQYF. CDR3 bases: TGTGCCAGTAAGACTAGCGGGGCCACCACAGATACGCAGTATTTT.

The V and J genes are TRBV10-3 and TRBJ2-3; D gene ambiguous. Germline V gives CDR1 ENHRY, CDR2 SYGVKD. V was cut by 4 bases and J by 10 bases, with 9 bases left in between. The CDR3 has 11 residues. The CDR3 coding sequence is TGTGCCATCAGTGGGGGTGGGGCGCAGTATTTT. Amino acids: CAISGGGAQYF.

The chain uses TRBV13 and TRBJ1-1; no clear D gene. Trimming shortened V by 7 bases and J by 4 bases, and 13 bases separated the two germline ends. The CDR3 runs 13 residues. CDR1 and CDR2 (germline): PRHDT, FYEKMQ (reference sequence). The CDR3 here is CASKTGISTEAFF. The CDR3 DNA reads TGTGCCAGCAAAACCGGGATCAGCACTGAAGCTTTCTTT.

The chain carries TRBV5-6 and TRBJ2-2; D remains ambiguous. Germline CDR1 is SGHDT and CDR2 is YYEEEE. V dropped 0 bases and J dropped 1 base, with 7 bases sitting between them. The CDR3 is 15 amino acids. The DNA for the CDR3 is TGTGCCAGCAGCTTGGTGGCAGGGAACACCGGGGAGCTGTTTTTT. Encoded protein: CASSLVAGNTGELFF. The whole variable domain, filled in from reference TRBV5-6 and TRBJ2-2, reads DAGVTQSPTHLIKTRGQQVTLRCSPKSGHDTVSWYQQALGQGPQFIFQYYEEEERQRGNFPDRFSGHQFPNYSSELNVNALLLGDSALYLCASSLVAGNTGELFFGEGSRLTVL.

The chain links TRBV2 to TRBJ2-5; D is uncertain. The length of the CDR3 is 14 residues. The germline V gene has CDR1 SNHLY and CDR2 FYNNEI. The V end lost 9 bases, the J end lost 2 bases, and 16 bases lay between the germline ends. Written as DNA, the CDR3 is TGTGCCAGTCGTAGCACCCTGGGGCAAGAGACCCAGTACTTC. This encodes CASRSTLGQETQYF. Together with reference TRBV2 and TRBJ2-5, the CDR3 gives the full variable domain: EPEVTQTPSHQVTQMGQEVILRCVPISNHLYFYWYRQILGQKVEFLVSFYNNEISEKSEIFDDQFSVERPDGSNFTLKIRSTKLEDSAMYFCASRSTLGQETQYFGPGTRLLVL.

The chain couples TRBV4-1 to TRBJ2-7, with D maybe TRBD2 (6 bases). V lost 0 bases and J 4 bases, leaving 13 bases between the germline ends. This CDR3 has 15 residues. From germline, CDR1 is MGHRA and CDR2 YSYEKL. The CDR3 bases are TGCGCCAGCAGCCAAGATGTGGCGGGACTTTACGAGCAGTACTTC. Its protein product is CASSQDVAGLYEQYF.

CDR3 residues: CATSVRLAGGRRVDTQYF. The CDR3 nucleotides are TGTGCCACCAGCGTACGACTAGCGGGGGGCCGACGAGTGGATACGCAGTATTTT. The chain combines TRBV15 with TRBJ2-3; 13 bases match TRBD2. The CDR3 has 18 amino acids. V dropped 5 bases and J dropped 6; count of bases not matched to a gene: 14. The V gene's germline CDR1 is LNHNV and CDR2 YYDKDF (reference sequence).

The chain recombines TRBV27 with TRBJ2-3; either TRBD1 or TRBD2 may supply D (6 bases each). This CDR3 has 15 residues. Germline CDR1 MNHEY, CDR2 SMNVEV (reference sequence). V shed 7 bases and J shed 4 bases, with 18 bases lying between them. This CDR3 is CASKGGWQGPDTQYF. The CDR3 DNA follows: TGTGCCAGCAAAGGGGGGTGGCAGGGCCCAGATACGCAGTATTTT.